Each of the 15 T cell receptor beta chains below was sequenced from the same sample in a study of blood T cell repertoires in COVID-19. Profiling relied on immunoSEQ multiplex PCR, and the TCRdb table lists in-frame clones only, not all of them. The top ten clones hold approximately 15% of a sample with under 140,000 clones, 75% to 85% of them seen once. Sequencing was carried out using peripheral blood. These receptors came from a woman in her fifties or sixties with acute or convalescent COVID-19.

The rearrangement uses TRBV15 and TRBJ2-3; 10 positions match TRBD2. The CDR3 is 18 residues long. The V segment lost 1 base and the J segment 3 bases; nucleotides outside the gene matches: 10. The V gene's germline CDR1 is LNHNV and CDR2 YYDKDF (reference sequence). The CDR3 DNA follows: TGTGCCACCAGCAGAGGAGGGAATAGCGGGGGGACAACAGATACGCAGTATTTT. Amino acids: CATSRGGNSGGTTDTQYF.

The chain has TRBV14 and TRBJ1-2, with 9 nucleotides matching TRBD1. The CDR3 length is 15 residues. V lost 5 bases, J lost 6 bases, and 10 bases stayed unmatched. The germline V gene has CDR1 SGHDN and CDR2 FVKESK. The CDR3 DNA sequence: TGTGCCAGCAGCTACCGCCGGACAGGGGAGAATGGCTACACCTTC. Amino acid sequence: CASSYRRTGENGYTF.

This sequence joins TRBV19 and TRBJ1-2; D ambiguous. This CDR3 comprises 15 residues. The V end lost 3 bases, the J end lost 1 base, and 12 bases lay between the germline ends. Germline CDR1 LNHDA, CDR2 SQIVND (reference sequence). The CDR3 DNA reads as TGTGCCAGTAGTATGCTGGCAGGCCTTAACTATGGCTACACCTTC. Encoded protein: CASSMLAGLNYGYTF.

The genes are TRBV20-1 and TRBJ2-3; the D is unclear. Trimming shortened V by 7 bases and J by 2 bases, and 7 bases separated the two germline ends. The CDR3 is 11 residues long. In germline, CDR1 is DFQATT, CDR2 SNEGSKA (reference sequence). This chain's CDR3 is CSGEHTDTQYF. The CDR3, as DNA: TGCAGTGGAGAGCACACAGATACGCAGTATTTT.

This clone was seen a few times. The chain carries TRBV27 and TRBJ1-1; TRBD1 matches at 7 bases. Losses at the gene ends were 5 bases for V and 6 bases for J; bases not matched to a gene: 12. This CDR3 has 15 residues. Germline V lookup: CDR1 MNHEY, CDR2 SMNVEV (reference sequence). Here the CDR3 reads CASSRAARDRAEAFF. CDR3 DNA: TGTGCCAGCAGTAGGGCGGCTCGGGACAGAGCTGAAGCTTTCTTT.

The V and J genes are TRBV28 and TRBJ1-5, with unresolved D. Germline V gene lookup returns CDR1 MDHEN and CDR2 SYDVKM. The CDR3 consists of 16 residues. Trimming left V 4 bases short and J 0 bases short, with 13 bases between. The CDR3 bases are TGTGCCAGCAGTTCAGTCCCGCAATATAGCAATCAGCCCCAGCATTTT. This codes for CASSSVPQYSNQPQHF.

The CDR3 is CASSLYDSGNYGYTF. CDR3 in DNA: TGTGCCAGCAGCTTATACGACAGTGGAAACTATGGCTACACCTTC. The chain has TRBV5-6 and TRBJ1-2; tentative D call: TRBD1 (5 bases). V lost 2 bases and J 2 bases, leaving 13 bases between the germline ends. The CDR3 extends over 15 amino acids. Germline loops: CDR1 SGHDT, CDR2 YYEEEE.

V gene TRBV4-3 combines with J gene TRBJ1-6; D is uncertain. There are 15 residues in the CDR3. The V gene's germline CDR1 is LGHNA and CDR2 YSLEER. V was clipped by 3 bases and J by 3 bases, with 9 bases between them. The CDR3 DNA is TGCGCCAGCAGCCAGGTGGCAGGCTATAATTCACCCCTCCACTTT. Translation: CASSQVAGYNSPLHF.

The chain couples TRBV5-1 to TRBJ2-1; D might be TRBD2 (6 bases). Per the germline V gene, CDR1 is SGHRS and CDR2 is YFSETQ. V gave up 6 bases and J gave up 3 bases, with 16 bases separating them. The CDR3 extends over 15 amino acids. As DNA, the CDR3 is TGCGCCAGCACCTCCACTAGCCCCAACTACAATGAGCAGTTCTTC. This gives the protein CASTSTSPNYNEQFF.

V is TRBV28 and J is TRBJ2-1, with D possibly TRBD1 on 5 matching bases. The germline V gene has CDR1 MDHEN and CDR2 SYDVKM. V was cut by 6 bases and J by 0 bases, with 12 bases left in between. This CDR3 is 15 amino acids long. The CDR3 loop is CASRTEFSSYNEQFF. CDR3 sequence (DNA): TGTGCCAGCAGGACAGAGTTTAGCTCCTACAATGAGCAGTTCTTC.

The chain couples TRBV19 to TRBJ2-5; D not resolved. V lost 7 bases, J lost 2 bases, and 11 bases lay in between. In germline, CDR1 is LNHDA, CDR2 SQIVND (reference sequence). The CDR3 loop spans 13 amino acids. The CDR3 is CASTRKRQETQYF. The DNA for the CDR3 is TGTGCCAGTACTAGGAAAAGGCAAGAGACCCAGTACTTC.

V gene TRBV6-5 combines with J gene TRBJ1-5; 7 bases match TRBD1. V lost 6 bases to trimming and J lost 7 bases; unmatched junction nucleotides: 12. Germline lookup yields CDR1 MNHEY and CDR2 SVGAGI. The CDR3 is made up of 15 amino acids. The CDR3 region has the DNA TGTGCCAGCAGGCCAACCCAGGGGGTTGACCAGCCCCAGCATTTT. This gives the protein CASRPTQGVDQPQHF.

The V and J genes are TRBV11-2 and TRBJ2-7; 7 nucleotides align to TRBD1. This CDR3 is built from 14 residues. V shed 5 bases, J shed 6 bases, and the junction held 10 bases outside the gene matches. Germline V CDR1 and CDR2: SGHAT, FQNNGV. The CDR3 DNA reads TGTGCCAGCAGCGTCTCGACAGGGCGTTTCGAGCAGTACTTC. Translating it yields CASSVSTGRFEQYF. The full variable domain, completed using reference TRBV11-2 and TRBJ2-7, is EAGVAQSPRYKIIEKRQSVAFWCNPISGHATLYWYQQILGQGPKLLIQFQNNGVVDDSQLPKDRFSAERLKGVDSTLKIQPAKLEDSAVYLCASSVSTGRFEQYFGPGTRLTVT.

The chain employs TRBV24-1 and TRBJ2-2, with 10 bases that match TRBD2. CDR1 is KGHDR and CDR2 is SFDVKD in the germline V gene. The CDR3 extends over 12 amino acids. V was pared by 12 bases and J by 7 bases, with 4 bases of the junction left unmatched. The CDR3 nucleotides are TGTGCCGCGGGACTAGCGATCGGGGAGCTGTTTTTT. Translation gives CAAGLAIGELFF.

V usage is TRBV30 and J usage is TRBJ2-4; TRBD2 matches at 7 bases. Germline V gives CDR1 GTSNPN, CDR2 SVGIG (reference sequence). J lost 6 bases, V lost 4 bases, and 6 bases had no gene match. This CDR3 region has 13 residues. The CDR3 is CAWKIPGGNIQYF. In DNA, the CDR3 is TGTGCCTGGAAGATCCCGGGGGGAAACATTCAGTACTTC.